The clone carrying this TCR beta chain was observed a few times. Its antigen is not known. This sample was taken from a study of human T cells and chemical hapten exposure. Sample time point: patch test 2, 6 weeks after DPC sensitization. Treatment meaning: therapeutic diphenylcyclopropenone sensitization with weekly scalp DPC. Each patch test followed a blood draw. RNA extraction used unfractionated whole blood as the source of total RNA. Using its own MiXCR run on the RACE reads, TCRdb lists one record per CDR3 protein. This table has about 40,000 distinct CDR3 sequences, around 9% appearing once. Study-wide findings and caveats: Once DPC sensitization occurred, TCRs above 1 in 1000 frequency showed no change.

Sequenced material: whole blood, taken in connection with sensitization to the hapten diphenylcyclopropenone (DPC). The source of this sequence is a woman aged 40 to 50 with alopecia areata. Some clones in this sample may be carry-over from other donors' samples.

For the CDR3, the DNA is TGTGCCAGCAGTTTAGACCGGGACAGCACCTACGAGCAGTACTTC. This translates into CASSLDRDSTYEQYF. The rearrangement uses TRBV12-3 or TRBV12-4 and TRBJ2-7; 7 bases match TRBD1. The trim removed 1 base at V and 2 bases at J, leaving 5 bases unmatched. This CDR3 is built from 15 residues.